This T cell receptor (beta chain) was sequenced in a study of T cell responses to AZD1222 COVID-19 vaccine. Libraries were prepared by immunoSEQ multiplex PCR; TCRdb keeps only in-frame clonotypes and omits some of them. Of tens of thousands of clones in the sample, more than 70% were seen once. Note on this clone: The antigen remains unidentified.

V lost 6 bases and J lost 6; bases outside the gene matches: 6. This CDR3 has 13 amino acids. Study conclusions and caveats: Samples come after the peak T cell response, not at day 14. Reports say nearly half of spike-specific TCRs go after unmutated variant regions. Clonal diversity was possibly underestimated; the donors were predominantly white British and more often female. Spike was spanned by vaccine-associated CD4 TCRs, with dominance at 160-218 and 743-854.

Sample: peripheral blood, taken on day 0 of AZD1222 vaccination. This sequence joins TRBV12-3 or TRBV12-4 and TRBJ2-5; 8 bases are a match to TRBD2. The TCR was taken from an adult in good health. The CDR3 is CASSRTSRQTQYF. The DNA of the CDR3 is TGTGCCAGCAGCAGGACTAGCAGGCAGACCCAGTACTTC.